This T cell receptor (beta chain) was sequenced in a study of blood T cell repertoires in COVID-19. Residents of under 25 US areas, aged roughly 18 to 89 years, made up the participants. The CDR3 contains 13 residues. Germline CDR1 reads SGHTS; CDR2 reads YDEGEE. Trimming stripped 3 bases from V and 4 bases from J, with 7 bases between. The data were produced by immunoSEQ multiplex PCR, yet TCRdb's version contains in-frame clones alone and is incomplete. The sample has around 250,000 clones, approximately 90% seen once. The sample taken for sequencing was PBMCs or T cells enriched from blood (not recorded which). The clonotype comes from a man between 50 and 59 years old who had been exposed to COVID-19. The V call is TRBV5-8, the J call TRBJ2-2; no definite D call. The chain's CDR3 is CASSSPGTGELFF. The CDR3 bases are TGTGCCAGCAGCTCGCCCGGCACCGGGGAGCTGTTTTTT.